A single sample gave rise to the 29 T cell receptor beta chains below, sequenced in a study of somatic mutations in cytotoxic T cells in rheumatoid arthritis. Libraries were prepared by immunoSEQ multiplex PCR; TCRdb keeps only in-frame clonotypes and omits some of them. The sample lists about 30,000 clones, roughly four fifths occurring once. Specimen: CD8+ T cells sorted from blood. All receptors derive from an adult with rheumatoid arthritis.

The chain employs TRBV25-1 and TRBJ1-1; D ambiguous. The CDR3 is 11 residues long. The germline V gene encodes CDR1 MGHDK and CDR2 SYGVNS. V was trimmed by 6 bases and J by 7 bases, leaving 9 bases between them. The CDR3 here is CASSMGFEAFF. The CDR3 DNA follows: TGTGCCAGCAGCATGGGGTTTGAAGCTTTCTTT. The full variable domain, completed using reference TRBV25-1 and TRBJ1-1, is EADIYQTPRYLVIGTGKKITLECSQTMGHDKMYWYQQDPGMELHLIHYSYGVNSTEKGDLSSESTVSRIRTEHFPLTLESARPSHTSQYLCASSMGFEAFFGQGTRLTVV.

The gene calls are TRBV10-3 and TRBJ2-7; D not resolved. Germline CDR1 and CDR2: ENHRY and SYGVKD. Trimming left V 0 bases short and J 0 bases short, with 6 bases between. The CDR3 totals 14 residues. The DNA for the CDR3 is TGTGCCATCAGTGAGTCGGGAAGCTCCTACGAGCAGTACTTC. This translates into CAISESGSSYEQYF.

This chain connects TRBV7-6 to TRBJ1-1; D ambiguous. Germline CDR1 reads SGHVS; CDR2 reads FNYEAQ. The CDR3 is made up of 14 amino acids. V was cut by 1 base and J by 4 bases, with 10 bases left in between. CDR3 DNA: TGTGCCAGCAGCTTAGGGGGTTTAGGCACTGAAGCTTTCTTT. It is translated as CASSLGGLGTEAFF.

This sequence joins TRBV7-9 and TRBJ2-1, with a tentative D call TRBD2 (5 bases). Germline V lookup: CDR1 SEHNR, CDR2 FQNEAQ (reference sequence). This CDR3 has 13 amino acids. V dropped 4 bases and J dropped 8 bases, with 12 bases sitting between them. CDR3 in amino acids: CASSSGTFYEQFF. In nucleotides, the CDR3 is TGTGCCAGCAGCTCGGGAACCTTTTATGAGCAGTTCTTC.

J is TRBJ2-7 and V is TRBV9; TRBD1 matches at 9 bases. Germline-derived CDR1 and CDR2 are SGDLS and YYNGEE. The CDR3 is 16 residues long. Trimming removed 3 bases from V and 1 base from J; junction bases left unmatched: 8. The chain's CDR3 is CASSAGGGTGSYEQYF. CDR3 sequence (DNA): TGTGCCAGCAGCGCAGGGGGAGGGACAGGGTCCTACGAGCAGTACTTC.

The V call is TRBV10-3, the J call TRBJ1-2; D is undetermined. The CDR3 covers 17 residues. The V and J ends lost 0 bases and 0 bases respectively, with 14 bases between them. CDR1 and CDR2 (germline): ENHRY, SYGVKD. Here the CDR3 DNA reads TGTGCCATCAGTGAGTCGAGTAAGGGCCGGACTAACTATGGCTACACCTTC. Translated: CAISESSKGRTNYGYTF.

This chain links TRBV11-2 with TRBJ2-7; D is possibly TRBD1 or TRBD2 (5 bases each). This CDR3 has 14 amino acids. The V gene lost 4 bases and the J gene lost 7 bases, with 17 bases spanning the gap. Per the germline V gene, CDR1 is SGHAT and CDR2 is FQNNGV. CDR3 residues: CASSSFDRDGEQYF. CDR3 in DNA: TGTGCCAGCAGCTCTTTTGACCGGGACGGGGAGCAGTACTTC.

This chain uses TRBV7-9 with TRBJ2-5, with D perhaps TRBD1 or TRBD2 (5 bases each). The CDR3 is made up of 14 amino acids. With 3 bases removed from V and 1 base from J, the gap between germline ends came to 9 bases. CDR1 is SEHNR and CDR2 is FQNEAQ in the germline V gene (reference sequence). CDR3 sequence reads: CASSFPGAQETQYF. Here the CDR3 DNA reads TGTGCCAGCAGCTTCCCCGGGGCCCAAGAGACCCAGTACTTC.

The chain is built from TRBV11-3 and TRBJ2-1; 8 bases line up with TRBD2. This CDR3 comprises 16 residues. Germline CDR1 SGHNT, CDR2 YENEEA. The trim removed 4 bases at V and 1 base at J, leaving 6 bases unmatched. For the CDR3, the DNA is TGTGCCAGCAGCTCGGCTAGCGGGCCGTCCTACAATGAGCAGTTCTTC. It translates to CASSSASGPSYNEQFF. Complete variable domain (other parts from reference TRBV11-3 and TRBJ2-1): EAGVVQSPRYKIIEKKQPVAFWCNPISGHNTLYWYLQNLGQGPELLIRYENEEAVDDSQLPKDRFSAERLKGVDSTLKIQPAELGDSAVYLCASSSASGPSYNEQFFGPGTRLTVL.

The chain recombines TRBV11-2 with TRBJ2-3; the D gene is possibly TRBD1 (6 bases). V shed 4 bases and J shed 5 bases, with 19 bases lying between them. CDR1 is SGHAT and CDR2 is FQNNGV in the germline V gene. The CDR3 length is 16 residues. CDR3 in DNA: TGTGCCAGCAGCTCCCAGGACAGCTCATGGGTAGATACGCAGTATTTT. Amino acids: CASSSQDSSWVDTQYF.

This chain links TRBV7-2 with TRBJ1-2; D is unclear. The V gene lost 1 base and the J gene lost 4 bases, with 7 bases spanning the gap. This CDR3 is 13 amino acids long. CDR1 is SGHTA and CDR2 is FQGNSA in the germline V gene. CDR3 coding DNA: TGTGCCAGCAGCTTAGTCTCAACCTATGGCTACACCTTC. Its protein product is CASSLVSTYGYTF.

The gene calls are TRBV30 and TRBJ2-3; D unresolved. The CDR3 loop spans 13 amino acids. The V end was cut by 1 base, the J end by 5 bases, with 10 bases between. CDR1 GTSNPN and CDR2 SVGIG come from the germline V gene (reference sequence). CDR3 amino acids: CAWSERLGDTQYF. CDR3 bases: TGTGCCTGGAGTGAAAGGTTGGGAGATACGCAGTATTTT.

The chain uses TRBV27 and TRBJ2-3, with 7 bases fitting TRBD1. Germline-derived CDR1 and CDR2 are MNHEY and SMNVEV (reference sequence). V lost 4 bases, J lost 0 bases, and 10 bases stayed unmatched. The CDR3 has 17 amino acids. Here the CDR3 DNA reads TGTGCCAGCAGTTCGAATATCGGGACAGTTAGCACAGATACGCAGTATTTT. Its translation is CASSSNIGTVSTDTQYF.

The chain is built from TRBV30 and TRBJ2-2; D is undetermined. Trimming stripped 1 base from V and 6 bases from J, with 9 bases between. Germline V gene sequence: CDR1 GTSNPN, CDR2 SVGIG (reference sequence). This CDR3 is built from 13 residues. The CDR3 nucleotides are TGTGCCTGGAGTGGAGGATACCCCGGGGAGCTGTTTTTT. Translation: CAWSGGYPGELFF.

The gene calls are TRBV7-3 and TRBJ2-5; TRBD2 agrees at 10 bases. Per the germline V gene, CDR1 is SGHTA and CDR2 is FQGTGA. V shed 0 bases and J 5 bases; nucleotides not matched to a gene: 9. The CDR3 is 17 amino acids. CDR3 sequence: CASSLTFASGRPETQYF. In nucleotides, the CDR3 is TGTGCCAGCAGCTTAACGTTCGCTAGCGGGAGACCCGAGACCCAGTACTTC.

The V call is TRBV9, the J call TRBJ2-1; 12 positions match TRBD2. The CDR3 spans 16 residues. Germline-derived CDR1 and CDR2 are SGDLS and YYNGEE. The trim removed 1 base at V and 6 bases at J, leaving 5 bases unmatched. CDR3 residues: CASSVTSGRSTNEQFF. For the CDR3, the DNA is TGTGCCAGCAGCGTAACTAGCGGGAGGAGTACCAATGAGCAGTTCTTC.

This clone was counted between two and nine times. This sequence joins TRBV4-1 and TRBJ2-7; 7 nucleotides line up with TRBD2. Germline V gene data show CDR1 as MGHRA and CDR2 as YSYEKL. This CDR3 spans 15 amino acids. The J segment lost 0 bases and the V segment lost 4 bases, leaving 6 bases of the junction unmatched. DNA of the CDR3: TGCGCCAGCAGCCCAGCGGGGAGACTCTCCTACGAGCAGTACTTC. Its protein product is CASSPAGRLSYEQYF.

This clone was seen a handful of times. This chain uses TRBV11-3 with TRBJ2-5; 7 nucleotides align to TRBD1. The V gene end was trimmed by 6 bases and the J gene end by 2 bases; junction bases not matched to a gene: 21. Looked up from germline, CDR1 is SGHNT and CDR2 is YENEEA. CDR3 length: 19 residues. The DNA of the CDR3 is TGTGCCAGCAGTTATCCGATCCGAATGACAGGGTCGGAGCAAGAGACCCAGTACTTC. Protein sequence: CASSYPIRMTGSEQETQYF. The whole variable domain, remainder taken from reference TRBV11-3 and TRBJ2-5, is EAGVVQSPRYKIIEKKQPVAFWCNPISGHNTLYWYLQNLGQGPELLIRYENEEAVDDSQLPKDRFSAERLKGVDSTLKIQPAELGDSAVYLCASSYPIRMTGSEQETQYFGPGTRLLVL.

V gene TRBV9 combines with J gene TRBJ2-2, with a weak D call TRBD1 (5 bases). V lost 6 bases and J 3 bases, leaving 9 bases between the germline ends. Germline V gene data show CDR1 as SGDLS and CDR2 as YYNGEE. The CDR3 spans 13 residues. The CDR3 region has the DNA TGTGCCAGCACCTGGGGCGACACCGGGGAGCTGTTTTTT. Protein product: CASTWGDTGELFF. The complete variable domain, with remaining parts taken from reference TRBV9 and TRBJ2-2, reads DSGVTQTPKHLITATGQRVTLRCSPRSGDLSVYWYQQSLDQGLQFLIQYYNGEERAKGNILERFSAQQFPDLHSELNLSSLELGDSALYFCASTWGDTGELFFGEGSRLTVL.

Only one count was recorded for this clone. The chain carries TRBV14 and TRBJ2-7; no reliable D call. Germline lookup yields CDR1 SGHDN and CDR2 FVKESK. The CDR3 runs 11 residues. The V gene lost 1 base and the J gene lost 12 bases, with 10 bases spanning the gap. The CDR3 spells CASSQGLRWYF. Written as DNA, the CDR3 is TGTGCCAGCAGCCAAGGACTGCGCTGGTACTTC.

V gene TRBV9 combines with J gene TRBJ2-1; no clear D. The V gene's germline CDR1 is SGDLS and CDR2 YYNGEE. The CDR3 loop spans 13 amino acids. With 4 bases removed from V and 7 bases from J, the gap between germline ends came to 12 bases. The CDR3 nucleotides read TGTGCCAGCAGCTTGGGTGGAAGGAATGAGCAGTTCTTC. Its protein product is CASSLGGRNEQFF.

This CDR3 reads CASSLGSQPQHF. The DNA for the CDR3 is TGTGCCAGCAGCTTAGGGTCGCAGCCCCAGCATTTT. The chain joins TRBV7-9 to TRBJ1-5; no clear D. V was clipped by 1 base and J by 7 bases, with 5 bases between them. The CDR3 spans 12 residues. The V gene's germline CDR1 is SEHNR and CDR2 FQNEAQ (reference sequence).

The chain carries TRBV29-1 and TRBJ2-7, with 8 positions matching TRBD2. The germline CDR1 and CDR2 sequences are SQVTM and ANQGSEA. The J segment lost 1 base and the V segment lost 0 bases, leaving 2 bases of the junction unmatched. The CDR3 runs to 14 residues. The CDR3 nucleotides read TGCAGCGTTGAAGATCGGGAGGGTTCCTACGAGCAGTACTTC. Translated, it gives CSVEDREGSYEQYF.

The V call is TRBV28, the J call TRBJ2-7, with D possibly being TRBD1 or TRBD2 (5 bases each). CDR1 MDHEN and CDR2 SYDVKM come from the germline V gene. The CDR3 is made up of 13 amino acids. The V end lost 6 bases, the J end lost 0 bases, and 9 bases lay between the germline ends. The CDR3 nucleotides are TGTGCCAGCAGGGGGACGACCTCCTACGAGCAGTACTTC. Encoded protein: CASRGTTSYEQYF.

This clone was recorded once. This chain joins TRBV7-9 and TRBJ1-5; possible D gene TRBD1, 5 bases. V was trimmed by 1 base and J by 6 bases, leaving 10 bases between them. The CDR3 is made up of 14 amino acids. From germline, CDR1 is SEHNR and CDR2 FQNEAQ (reference sequence). The CDR3 here is CASSLGGDSQPQHF. The CDR3, as DNA: TGTGCCAGCAGCTTAGGAGGGGATAGTCAGCCCCAGCATTTT.

V and J are TRBV5-4 and TRBJ1-3; a weak D match, TRBD1 (6 bases). The CDR3 covers 17 residues. Trimming shortened V by 0 bases and J by 0 bases, and 13 bases separated the two germline ends. Germline CDR1 is SGHNT and CDR2 is YYREEE (reference sequence). Written as DNA, the CDR3 is TGTGCCAGCAGCTTGGGGGGCCAGGGGACCTCTGGAAACACCATATATTTT. This sequence encodes CASSLGGQGTSGNTIYF.

The CDR3 reads CAWSVSSGTGEAFF. CDR3 nucleotides: TGTGCCTGGAGTGTATCTTCCGGGACAGGTGAAGCTTTCTTT. V gene TRBV30 combines with J gene TRBJ1-1; 8 bases line up with TRBD1. Germline CDR1 is GTSNPN and CDR2 is SVGIG (reference sequence). J lost 7 bases, V lost 0 bases, and 7 bases had no gene match. This CDR3 spans 14 amino acids.

The V gene is TRBV5-1, the J gene TRBJ2-7; 7 nucleotides align to TRBD1. Germline loops: CDR1 SGHRS, CDR2 YFSETQ. The CDR3 runs 16 residues. Germline trimming cut 0 bases from V and 3 bases from J; bases unmatched to any gene: 9. This chain's CDR3 is CASSLGARQGNYEQYF. CDR3 sequence (DNA): TGCGCCAGCAGCTTGGGGGCCAGACAGGGAAACTACGAGCAGTACTTC.

The chain carries TRBV6-4 and TRBJ2-7; 7 bases fit TRBD2. V was pared by 4 bases and J by 0 bases, with 6 bases of the junction left unmatched. The CDR3 sequence is 15 residues long. CDR1 and CDR2 from the germline V gene are MRHNA and SNTAGT. The CDR3 nucleotides are TGTGCCAGCAGTGTCGGAGCGGGGAGCTCCTACGAGCAGTACTTC. Amino acids: CASSVGAGSSYEQYF.